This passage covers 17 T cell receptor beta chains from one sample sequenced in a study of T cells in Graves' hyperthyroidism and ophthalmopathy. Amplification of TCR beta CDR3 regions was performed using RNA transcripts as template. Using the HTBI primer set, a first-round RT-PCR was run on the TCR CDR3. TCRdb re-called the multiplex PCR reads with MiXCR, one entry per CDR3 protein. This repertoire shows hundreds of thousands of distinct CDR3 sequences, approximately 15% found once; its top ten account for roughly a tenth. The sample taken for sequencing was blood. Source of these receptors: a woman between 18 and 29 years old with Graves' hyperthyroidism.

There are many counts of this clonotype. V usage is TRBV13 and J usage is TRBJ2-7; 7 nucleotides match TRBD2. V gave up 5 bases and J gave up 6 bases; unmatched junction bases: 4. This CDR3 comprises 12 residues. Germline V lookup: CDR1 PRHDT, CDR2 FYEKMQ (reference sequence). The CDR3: CASSVSGGEQYF. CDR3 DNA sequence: TGTGCCAGCAGCGTCTCGGGGGGCGAGCAGTACTTC. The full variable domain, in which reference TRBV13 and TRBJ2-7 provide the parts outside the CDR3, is AAGVIQSPRHLIKEKRETATLKCYPIPRHDTVYWYQQGPGQDPQFLISFYEKMQSDKGSIPDRFSAQQFSDYHSELNMSSLELGDSALYFCASSVSGGEQYFGPGTRLTVT.

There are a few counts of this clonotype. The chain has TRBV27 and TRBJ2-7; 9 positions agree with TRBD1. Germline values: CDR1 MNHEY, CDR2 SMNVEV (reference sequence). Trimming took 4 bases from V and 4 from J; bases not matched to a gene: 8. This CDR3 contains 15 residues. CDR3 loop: CASSYSRDRAYEQYF. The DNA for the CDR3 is TGTGCCAGCAGTTACTCCCGGGACAGGGCGTACGAGCAGTACTTC.

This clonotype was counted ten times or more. The CDR3 region has the DNA TGCGCCAGCAGCCCAGGACTAGCGGGAAAATACAATGAGCAGTTCTTC. It yields the protein CASSPGLAGKYNEQFF. The V gene is TRBV4-3, the J gene TRBJ2-1; 12 positions match TRBD2. This CDR3 has 16 amino acids. CDR1 is LGHNA and CDR2 is YSLEER in the germline V gene. The J segment lost 4 bases and the V segment lost 4 bases, leaving 5 bases of the junction unmatched.

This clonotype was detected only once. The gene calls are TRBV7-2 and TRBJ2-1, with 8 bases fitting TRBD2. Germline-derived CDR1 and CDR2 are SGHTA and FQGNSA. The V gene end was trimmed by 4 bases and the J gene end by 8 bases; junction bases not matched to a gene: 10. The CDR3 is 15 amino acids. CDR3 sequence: CASSSAGAPGDEQFF. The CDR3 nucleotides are TGTGCCAGCAGCTCAGCGGGAGCACCGGGGGATGAGCAGTTCTTC.

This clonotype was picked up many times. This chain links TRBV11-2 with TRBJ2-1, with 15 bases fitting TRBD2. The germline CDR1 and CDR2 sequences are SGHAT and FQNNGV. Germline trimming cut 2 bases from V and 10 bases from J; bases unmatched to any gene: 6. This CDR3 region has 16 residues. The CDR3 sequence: CASSLSPGLAGGEQFF. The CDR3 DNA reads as TGTGCCAGCAGCTTATCACCGGGACTAGCGGGAGGCGAGCAGTTCTTC.

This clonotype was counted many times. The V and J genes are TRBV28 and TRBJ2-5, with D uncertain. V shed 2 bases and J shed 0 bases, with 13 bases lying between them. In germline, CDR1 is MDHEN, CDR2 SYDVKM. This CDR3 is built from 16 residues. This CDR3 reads CASSLDSDGYQETQYF. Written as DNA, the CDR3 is TGTGCCAGCAGTTTAGATTCAGACGGGTACCAAGAGACCCAGTACTTC.

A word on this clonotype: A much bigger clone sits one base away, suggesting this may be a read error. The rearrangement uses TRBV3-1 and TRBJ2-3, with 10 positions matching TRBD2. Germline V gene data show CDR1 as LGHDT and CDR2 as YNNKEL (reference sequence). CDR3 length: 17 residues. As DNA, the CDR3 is TGTGCCGGCAGCCAGGAACTAGCGGGGCTTAGCACAGATACGCAGTATTTT. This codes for CAGSQELAGLSTDTQYF.

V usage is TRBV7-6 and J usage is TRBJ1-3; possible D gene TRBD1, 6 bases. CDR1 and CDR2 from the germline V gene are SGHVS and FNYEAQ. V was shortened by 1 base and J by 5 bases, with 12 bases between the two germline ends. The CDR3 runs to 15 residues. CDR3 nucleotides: TGTGCCAGCAGCTTAGATGGGGGCGAGAGAAACACCATATATTTT. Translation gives CASSLDGGERNTIYF.

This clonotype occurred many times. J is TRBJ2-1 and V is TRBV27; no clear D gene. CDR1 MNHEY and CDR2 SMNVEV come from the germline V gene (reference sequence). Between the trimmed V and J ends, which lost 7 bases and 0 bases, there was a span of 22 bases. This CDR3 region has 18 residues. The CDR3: CASTETHLDRSSYNEQFF. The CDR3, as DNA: TGTGCCAGCACCGAGACCCACTTAGACCGAAGCTCCTACAATGAGCAGTTCTTC.

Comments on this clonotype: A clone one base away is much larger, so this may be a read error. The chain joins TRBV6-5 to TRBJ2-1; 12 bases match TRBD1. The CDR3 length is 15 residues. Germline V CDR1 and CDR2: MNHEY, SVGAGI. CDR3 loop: CTSSSPGQGAYEQFF. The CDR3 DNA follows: TGTACCAGCAGTTCCCCGGGACAGGGGGCTTATGAGCAGTTCTTC.

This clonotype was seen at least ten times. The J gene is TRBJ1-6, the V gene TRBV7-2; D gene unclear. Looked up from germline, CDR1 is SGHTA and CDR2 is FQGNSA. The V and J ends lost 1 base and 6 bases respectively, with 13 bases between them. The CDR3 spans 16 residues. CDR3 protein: CASSLVLTVLNSPLHF. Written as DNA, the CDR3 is TGTGCCAGCAGCTTAGTCCTCACGGTTCTTAATTCACCCCTCCACTTT.

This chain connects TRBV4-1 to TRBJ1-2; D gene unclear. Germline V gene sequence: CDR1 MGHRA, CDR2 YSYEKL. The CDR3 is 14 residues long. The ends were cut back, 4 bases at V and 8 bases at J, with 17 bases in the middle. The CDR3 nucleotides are TGCGCCAGCAGCCCCGAGCTTCCGGGAGAGGGCTACACCTTC. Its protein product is CASSPELPGEGYTF.

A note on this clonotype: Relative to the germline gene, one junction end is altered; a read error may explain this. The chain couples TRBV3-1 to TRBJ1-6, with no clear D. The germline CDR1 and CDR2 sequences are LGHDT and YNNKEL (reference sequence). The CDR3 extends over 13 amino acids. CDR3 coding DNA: TGTGCCAGCAGCAAAGAGTGGTATTCACCCCTCCACTTT. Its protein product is CASSKEWYSPLHF.

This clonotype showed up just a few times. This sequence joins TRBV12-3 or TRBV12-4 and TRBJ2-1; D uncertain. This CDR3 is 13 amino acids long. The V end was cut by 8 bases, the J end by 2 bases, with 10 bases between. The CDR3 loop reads CASVGAPYNEQFF. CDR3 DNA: TGTGCCAGCGTAGGAGCTCCCTACAATGAGCAGTTCTTC.

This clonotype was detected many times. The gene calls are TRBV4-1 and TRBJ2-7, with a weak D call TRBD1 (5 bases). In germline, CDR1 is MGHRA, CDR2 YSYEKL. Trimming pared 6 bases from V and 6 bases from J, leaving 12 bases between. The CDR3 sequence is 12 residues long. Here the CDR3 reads CASSGRAREQYF. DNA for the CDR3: TGCGCCAGCAGTGGCAGGGCCCGCGAGCAGTACTTC.

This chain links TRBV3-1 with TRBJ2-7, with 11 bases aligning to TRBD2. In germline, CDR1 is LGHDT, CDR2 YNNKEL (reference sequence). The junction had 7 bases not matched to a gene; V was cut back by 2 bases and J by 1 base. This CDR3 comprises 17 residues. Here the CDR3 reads CASSQPILAGESYEQYF. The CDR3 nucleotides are TGTGCCAGCAGCCAACCAATACTAGCGGGAGAATCCTACGAGCAGTACTTC.

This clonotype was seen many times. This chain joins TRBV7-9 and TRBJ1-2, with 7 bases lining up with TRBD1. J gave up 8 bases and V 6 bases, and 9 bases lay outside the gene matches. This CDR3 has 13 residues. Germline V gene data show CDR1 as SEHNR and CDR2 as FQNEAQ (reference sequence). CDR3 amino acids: CASSSDRVDGYTF. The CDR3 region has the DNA TGTGCCAGCAGTTCTGACAGGGTAGACGGCTACACCTTC.